This note documents a single T cell receptor beta chain sequence. The antigen remains undetermined. Here immunoSEQ multiplex PCR was the method, and the copy in TCRdb shows in-frame clones only, minus some. The sample lists around 130,000 clones; around 94% were seen once. The sample is drawn from a study of T cell responses to AZD1222 COVID-19 vaccine. Trimming removed 0 bases from V and 2 bases from J; junction bases left unmatched: 5. CDR1 and CDR2 from the germline V gene are LNHNV and YYDKDF (reference sequence). The CDR3 consists of 16 residues. General observations from the study: Repertoire sampling happened only post peak T cell response. Unmutated variant regions reportedly attract nearly half of all spike-specific TCRs.

The source of this sequence is an adult in good health. The chain carries TRBV15 and TRBJ2-3; 7 bases agree with TRBD2. The material sequenced was peripheral blood, taken on day 0 of AZD1222 vaccination. CDR3 bases: TGTGCCACCAGCAGAGAACTGCTAGCGGCCACAGATACGCAGTATTTT. It specifies CATSRELLAATDTQYF.